This entry concerns a single T cell receptor (beta chain). Its antigen is not identified. This record comes from a study of T cell responses to AZD1222 COVID-19 vaccine. Repertoires were generated with immunoSEQ multiplex PCR, while TCRdb's copy carries only in-frame clones and drops some. Of roughly 140,000 clones listed, roughly 90% were seen once; the top ten hold about 1.6%. Germline-derived CDR1 and CDR2 are SGHNT and YENEEA. The CDR3 length is 13 residues. V lost 1 base and J lost 4, with 8 bases in between. Whole-study results and caveats: Reports indicate that nearly half of spike-specific TCRs are directed at unmutated variant regions. It should be noted that donors were predominantly white British and more often female, and clonal diversity was possibly underestimated.

The V and J genes are TRBV11-3 and TRBJ2-7; D is uncertain. The TCR was taken from an adult who received the AZD1222 COVID-19 vaccine. Material: peripheral blood, obtained 28 days after the second AZD1222 dose. DNA of the CDR3: TGTGCCAGCAGCTTAGGTGGTGGGTACGAGCAGTACTTC. It specifies CASSLGGGYEQYF.